The 13 T cell receptor beta chains below come from one sample, sequenced in a study of CD4 T cells in relation to SARS-CoV-2 and coronaviruses. Measured with immunoSEQ multiplex PCR; TCRdb has only the in-frame clones, and not every one. The sample holds some 30,000 clones, around 78% seen once. Their cognate antigens are unknown. Before the COVID-19 pandemic, during about 2011-2019, CD4+ T cells were taken from unexposed donors. After about ten days of culture, CD4+ T cells were isolated. The sample taken for sequencing was CD4+ T cells from PBMCs, cultured in vitro. The receptors were gathered from a human donor in good health.

The chain couples TRBV29-1 to TRBJ1-5, with D uncertain. The V gene lost 4 bases and the J gene lost 0 bases, with 4 bases spanning the gap. Germline CDR1 and CDR2: SQVTM and ANQGSEA. The CDR3 is 12 residues long. The chain's CDR3 is CSVGDSNQPQHF. The CDR3 DNA sequence: TGCAGCGTTGGAGATAGCAATCAGCCCCAGCATTTT.

The rearrangement uses TRBV24-1 and TRBJ2-3, with D possibly being TRBD2 (6 bases). The CDR3 has 14 residues. The germline V gene has CDR1 KGHDR and CDR2 SFDVKD. Trimming removed 9 bases at V and 4 bases at J, with 16 bases between. CDR3 DNA sequence: TGTGCCACCGATGACGGGGGTTACGCAGATACGCAGTATTTT. Translating gives CATDDGGYADTQYF.

This clone was seen only a few times. This sequence joins TRBV10-3 and TRBJ1-5; a weak D match, TRBD1 (6 bases). CDR3 length: 15 residues. The germline CDR1 and CDR2 sequences are ENHRY and SYGVKD. Between the trimmed V and J ends, which lost 6 bases and 3 bases, there was a span of 15 bases. CDR3 nucleotides: TGTGCCATCAGCCAGGACAGCTCCCTCAATCAGCCCCAGCATTTT. As protein: CAISQDSSLNQPQHF.

J is TRBJ1-1 and V is TRBV4-1, with a weak D call TRBD1 (5 bases). V lost 0 bases to trimming and J lost 1 base, with 30 bases between them. The germline V gene has CDR1 MGHRA and CDR2 YSYEKL. This CDR3 spans 22 amino acids. DNA of the CDR3: TGCGCCAGCAGCCAAGATTTGGGTCGGCGCGGGTTCAGAGGGGTACCGAACACTGAAGCTTTCTTT. This encodes CASSQDLGRRGFRGVPNTEAFF.

The chain recombines TRBV14 with TRBJ2-5; TRBD2 aligns across 7 bases. V was clipped by 3 bases and J by 6 bases; unmatched bases: 13. CDR1 SGHDN and CDR2 FVKESK come from the germline V gene. The length of the CDR3 is 16 residues. The CDR3 nucleotides are TGTGCCAGCAGCCAGATAGGCGTCGCGGGGGTAAAGACCCAGTACTTC. This codes for CASSQIGVAGVKTQYF. Supplemented by reference TRBV14 and TRBJ2-5, the full variable domain reads EAGVTQFPSHSVIEKGQTVTLRCDPISGHDNLYWYRRVMGKEIKFLLHFVKESKQDESGMPNNRFLAERTGGTYSTLKVQPAELEDSGVYFCASSQIGVAGVKTQYFGPGTRLLVL.

The chain couples TRBV7-8 to TRBJ1-1; weak D call: TRBD1 (6 bases). V lost 1 base to trimming and J lost 1 base, with 7 bases between them. The CDR3 length is 14 residues. The germline gives CDR1 SGHVS, CDR2 FQNEAQ. The CDR3 region is CASSLVTGNTEAFF. CDR3 nucleotides: TGTGCCAGCAGCTTAGTGACAGGGAACACTGAAGCTTTCTTT.

This clone was picked up a small number of times. The chain recombines TRBV6-5 with TRBJ2-6; D is unclear. Germline CDR1 is MNHEY and CDR2 is SVGAGI. Trimming stripped 4 bases from V and 0 bases from J, with 7 bases between. This CDR3 spans 15 amino acids. The CDR3 reads CASSFRSSGANVLTF. The CDR3 bases are TGTGCCAGCAGTTTTCGGAGCTCTGGGGCCAACGTCCTGACTTTC.

This clone was seen a single time. The chain employs TRBV11-3 and TRBJ2-7; 9 bases match TRBD1. Germline values: CDR1 SGHNT, CDR2 YENEEA. The CDR3 extends over 13 amino acids. The ends lost 5 bases at V and 6 bases at J; junction bases unmatched: 5. CDR3 nucleotides: TGTGCCAGCAGCATACAGGGGGCAAGCGAGCAGTACTTC. This codes for CASSIQGASEQYF.

This rearrangement joins TRBV5-8 to TRBJ1-4, with 8 bases lining up with TRBD1. The CDR3 spans 14 residues. V dropped 0 bases and J dropped 6; count of bases not matched to a gene: 1. The germline gives CDR1 SGHTS, CDR2 YDEGEE. The CDR3 nucleotides read TGTGCCAGCAGCTTGGAGACAGGGGATGAAAAACTGTTTTTT. Its translation is CASSLETGDEKLFF.

V and J are TRBV15 and TRBJ1-2, with a weak D call TRBD1 (5 bases). Trimming cost V 2 bases and J 4 bases, with 5 bases left between them. Germline loops: CDR1 LNHNV, CDR2 YYDKDF (reference sequence). This CDR3 has 12 amino acids. The CDR3 nucleotides are TGTGCCACCAGCAGACAGGGCTATGGCTACACCTTC. Protein sequence: CATSRQGYGYTF.

V and J are TRBV6-5 and TRBJ1-5, with 9 bases aligning to TRBD1. Trimming at V came to 10 bases and at J to 1 base, leaving 8 bases not matched to a gene. The CDR3 sequence is 15 residues long. From germline, CDR1 is MNHEY and CDR2 SVGAGI. The CDR3 region has the DNA TGTGCCACCCAGGACAGGGGAAGGAGCAATCAGCCCCAGCATTTT. Amino acid sequence: CATQDRGRSNQPQHF.

The rearrangement uses TRBV4-3 and TRBJ2-7; 10 bases match TRBD1. The germline V gene encodes CDR1 LGHNA and CDR2 YSLEER. The CDR3 sequence is 15 residues long. J gave up 3 bases and V 1 base, and 3 bases lay outside the gene matches. CDR3 in amino acids: CASSQGQGAFYEQYF. Written as DNA, the CDR3 is TGCGCCAGCAGCCAAGGACAGGGGGCTTTCTACGAGCAGTACTTC.

V and J are TRBV18 and TRBJ2-7; D call uncertain. This CDR3 region has 12 residues. Trimming shortened V by 2 bases and J by 4 bases, and 6 bases separated the two germline ends. The germline V gene encodes CDR1 KGHSH and CDR2 LQKENI. The CDR3 protein is CASSPVGYEQYF. For the CDR3, the DNA is TGTGCCAGCTCACCAGTGGGGTACGAGCAGTACTTC.